This entry lists 30 T cell receptor beta chains sequenced from one sample in a study of cytomegalovirus exposure and HLA in healthy donors. The study ran its PCR with 60 Vbeta and 13 Jbeta primers. Measured with immunoSEQ multiplex PCR; TCRdb has only the in-frame clones, and not every one. The table shows more than 90,000 clones, with approximately 60% occurring only once. Sequencing input: PBMCs. These receptor sequences come from a boy under 18 in good health and CMV-seropositive.

This clone showed up just once. Other nucleotide sequences from this sample produce the same CDR3. The chain joins TRBV27 to TRBJ1-5; no definite D call. Germline V lookup: CDR1 MNHEY, CDR2 SMNVEV (reference sequence). V lost 5 bases to trimming and J lost 0 bases, with 5 bases between them. The CDR3 contains 13 residues. The DNA for the CDR3 is TGTGCCAGCAGTCCCTATAGCAATCAGCCCCAGCATTTT. This sequence encodes CASSPYSNQPQHF.

In this sample, this clone turned up a few times. CDR3 in amino acids: CASSEALVEQFF. The CDR3 region has the DNA TGTGCCAGCAGTGAAGCCCTTGTTGAGCAGTTCTTC. The rearrangement joins TRBV2 to TRBJ2-1; no clear D. The CDR3 has 12 residues. CDR1 and CDR2 from the germline V gene are SNHLY and FYNNEI. V was clipped by 0 bases and J by 9 bases, with 6 bases between them.

This clone was seen just once. Here the CDR3 DNA reads TGTGCCAGCAGCTCGCAAGCGGGGAATGAGCAGTTCTTC. Its protein is CASSSQAGNEQFF. The chain recombines TRBV7-3 with TRBJ2-1; 7 nucleotides agree with TRBD2. The CDR3 totals 13 residues. Looked up from germline, CDR1 is SGHTA and CDR2 is FQGTGA. V gave up 4 bases and J gave up 7 bases; unmatched junction bases: 4.

A few counts support this clone. The rearrangement links TRBV5-1 to TRBJ1-1; 10 bases line up with TRBD1. The CDR3 runs 17 residues. The V gene's germline CDR1 is SGHRS and CDR2 YFSETQ. V trimming: 3 bases; J trimming: 4 bases; junction bases outside the gene matches: 12. CDR3: CASSWRLGQGSATEAFF. CDR3 bases: TGCGCCAGCAGCTGGCGTCTGGGACAGGGGTCAGCCACTGAAGCTTTCTTT.

This clone was recorded a few times. This chain uses TRBV2 with TRBJ2-1, with TRBD2 matching 7 bases. With 7 bases clipped from V and 7 bases from J, the junction kept 13 bases outside the gene matches. Germline assignment: CDR1 SNHLY and CDR2 FYNNEI. CDR3 length: 15 amino acids. This CDR3 reads CASTLLAPVVNEQFF. The CDR3 DNA reads as TGTGCCAGCACCCTACTAGCGCCCGTTGTGAATGAGCAGTTCTTC.

This chain connects TRBV4-1 to TRBJ2-6, with 9 bases that match TRBD1. The V gene end was trimmed by 4 bases and the J gene end by 0 bases; junction bases not matched to a gene: 4. CDR1 is MGHRA, CDR2 YSYEKL, per germline. The CDR3 runs to 17 residues. CDR3 DNA sequence: TGCGCCAGCAGCCCCGGGACAGGGACCTCTGGGGCCAACGTCCTGACTTTC. The encoded protein is CASSPGTGTSGANVLTF.

This clone appeared a single time. This chain uses TRBV30 with TRBJ2-2; D perhaps matches TRBD2 (5 bases). This CDR3 has 13 amino acids. Trimming removed 0 bases from V and 7 bases from J, with 9 bases in between. CDR1 and CDR2 from the germline V gene are GTSNPN and SVGIG (reference sequence). The CDR3 DNA reads TGTGCCTGGAGTGTAACGGGGTACGGGGAGCTGTTTTTT. Amino acid sequence: CAWSVTGYGELFF. Full variable domain (remainder filled in from reference TRBV30 and TRBJ2-2): SQTIHQWPATLVQPVGSPLSLECTVEGTSNPNLYWYRQAAGRGLQLLFYSVGIGQISSEVPQNLSASRPQDRQFILSSKKLLLSDSGFYLCAWSVTGYGELFFGEGSRLTVL.

The rearrangement joins TRBV7-2 to TRBJ1-1, with 9 bases identical to TRBD1. The CDR3 totals 19 residues. Trimming at V came to 5 bases and at J to 1 base, leaving 17 bases not matched to a gene. Per the germline V gene, CDR1 is SGHTA and CDR2 is FQGNSA. The CDR3 DNA follows: TGTGCCAGCAGCCCTATCTCGGGACAGGGTATACGGTGGAACACTGAAGCTTTCTTT. Amino acid sequence: CASSPISGQGIRWNTEAFF.

The chain uses TRBV27 and TRBJ1-5, with D tentatively TRBD1 (6 bases). V shed 0 bases and J shed 4 bases, with 13 bases lying between them. This CDR3 comprises 16 residues. Germline CDR1 reads MNHEY; CDR2 reads SMNVEV (reference sequence). This chain's CDR3 is CASSLSARGFNQPQHF. CDR3 nucleotide sequence: TGTGCCAGCAGTTTATCGGCCAGGGGCTTTAATCAGCCCCAGCATTTT.

The chain carries TRBV29-1 and TRBJ1-5; 7 nucleotides match TRBD1. This CDR3 has 14 residues. CDR1 and CDR2 (germline): SQVTM, ANQGSEA. The V segment lost 2 bases and the J segment 7 bases; nucleotides outside the gene matches: 8. The CDR3: CSVETGALGQPQHF. CDR3 bases: TGCAGCGTTGAAACAGGGGCCTTAGGGCAGCCCCAGCATTTT.

The rearrangement uses TRBV18 and TRBJ2-7, with 8 nucleotides matching TRBD1. This CDR3 region has 15 residues. Germline lookup yields CDR1 KGHSH and CDR2 LQKENI. V lost 2 bases and J lost 3; bases outside the gene matches: 6. As DNA, the CDR3 is TGTGCCAGCTCACCAAAGCAGGGGGCAGGCTACGAGCAGTACTTC. It codes for CASSPKQGAGYEQYF.

The chain links TRBV6-1 to TRBJ2-2; 8 nucleotides agree with TRBD2. The V and J ends lost 3 bases and 4 bases, in that order; junction bases with no gene match: 10. CDR1 is MNHNS and CDR2 is SASEGT in the germline V gene. This CDR3 has 17 amino acids. Here the CDR3 DNA reads TGTGCCAGCAGTGACGCGGGGGGAACCCAAATCACCGGGGAGCTGTTTTTT. It codes for CASSDAGGTQITGELFF.

The chain recombines TRBV28 with TRBJ1-1; no clear D. CDR3 length: 10 residues. CDR1 is MDHEN and CDR2 is SYDVKM in the germline V gene. Trimming removed 6 bases at V and 9 bases at J, with 8 bases between. Written as DNA, the CDR3 is TGTGCCAGCAGAGAGGTAAAAGCTTTCTTT. Its protein product is CASREVKAFF.

CDR3 loop: CSVSRGPYEQYF. In nucleotides, the CDR3 is TGCAGCGTGAGCAGGGGTCCCTACGAGCAGTACTTC. The chain uses TRBV29-1 and TRBJ2-7; D may be TRBD1 (6 bases). The CDR3 contains 12 residues. Trimming took off 6 bases at V and 2 bases at J, with 11 bases between the two ends. The germline gives CDR1 SQVTM, CDR2 ANQGSEA.

The chain employs TRBV2 and TRBJ1-1; no definite D call. V lost 3 bases and J 10 bases, leaving 18 bases between the germline ends. This CDR3 is built from 14 residues. Germline CDR1 reads SNHLY; CDR2 reads FYNNEI. The CDR3 DNA reads TGTGCCAGCAGTGAGCCCACCCGATCTGCGGGAGCTTTCTTT. As protein: CASSEPTRSAGAFF.

About this clone: The junction and the germline gene differ at one end; a read error may be behind it. This sequence joins TRBV5-6 and TRBJ1-6, with D possibly TRBD1 on 5 matching bases. The CDR3 spans 16 residues. Germline CDR1 and CDR2: SGHDT and YYEEEE. CDR3 amino acids: CASSFWPQGYNSPLNF. The CDR3 region has the DNA TGTGCCAGCAGCTTTTGGCCCCAGGGCTATAATTCACCCCTCAACTTT.

The genes are TRBV5-1 and TRBJ2-1; TRBD2 agrees at 8 bases. The CDR3 loop spans 17 amino acids. V gave up 2 bases and J gave up 3 bases; unmatched junction bases: 10. The V gene's germline CDR1 is SGHRS and CDR2 YFSETQ. The CDR3 sequence is CASSFGLSGSYYNEQFF. The DNA for the CDR3 is TGCGCCAGCAGCTTCGGACTGAGCGGGAGCTACTACAATGAGCAGTTCTTC.

The genes are TRBV29-1 and TRBJ2-5, with 10 bases matching TRBD1. Germline lookup yields CDR1 SQVTM and CDR2 ANQGSEA. The CDR3 spans 14 residues. V was clipped by 5 bases and J by 4 bases; unmatched bases: 7. In DNA form, the CDR3 reads TGCAGCGTTCGGTCGACAGGGGGCGGAGAGACCCAGTACTTC. Its translation is CSVRSTGGGETQYF.

This sequence joins TRBV27 and TRBJ2-1, with D possibly being TRBD2 (5 bases). Germline V CDR1 and CDR2: MNHEY, SMNVEV (reference sequence). V lost 8 bases and J 6 bases, leaving 11 bases between the germline ends. There are 12 residues in the CDR3. CDR3 in DNA: TGTGCCAGCGGGGAGCACGGCAATGAGCAGTTCTTC. Amino acid sequence: CASGEHGNEQFF.

This clone has a handful of counts. One end of the junction fails to match germline, which may point to a read error. V and J are TRBV5-4 and TRBJ1-1; the D gene is possibly TRBD1 (5 bases). The germline CDR1 and CDR2 sequences are SGHNT and YYREEE (reference sequence). This CDR3 region has 13 residues. The CDR3 is CASRDAGNPEAFF. The CDR3 nucleotides read TGTGCCAGCAGGGACGCAGGGAACCCTGAAGCTTTCTTT.

The chain recombines TRBV30 with TRBJ2-7, with 9 bases identical to TRBD2. CDR3 length equals 14 residues. V shed 1 base, J shed 5 bases, and the junction held 6 bases outside the gene matches. The germline CDR1 and CDR2 sequences are GTSNPN and SVGIG (reference sequence). CDR3 nucleotide sequence: TGTGCCTGGAGTGGGGGCGGGGGGGCGGACGAGCAGTACTTC. Protein product: CAWSGGGGADEQYF.

This rearrangement joins TRBV4-3 to TRBJ1-1; TRBD1 might be the D (5 bases). The CDR3 is 15 amino acids. V lost 0 bases, J lost 5 bases, and 13 bases lay in between. Germline V CDR1 and CDR2: LGHNA, YSLEER. The CDR3 protein is CASSQDKGWLTEAFF. The CDR3 DNA reads as TGCGCCAGCAGCCAAGATAAGGGGTGGTTAACTGAAGCTTTCTTT.

Worth noting for this clone: At one of its ends the junction is not consistent with the germline gene, which may arise from a read error. V usage is TRBV18 and J usage is TRBJ1-1, with 9 bases that match TRBD1. The CDR3 runs to 11 residues. Looked up from germline, CDR1 is KGHSH and CDR2 is LQKENI. In nucleotides, the CDR3 is TGTGCCAGCTCACCACCGACAGGGGGAGAATTT. Its protein product is CASSPPTGGEF.

The gene calls are TRBV6-7 and TRBJ2-3; 8 nucleotides match TRBD1. TRBV6-7 is designated an ORF whose function remains uncertain. This CDR3 comprises 16 residues. J was trimmed by 6 bases and V by 2 bases; bases with no gene match: 10. CDR3 sequence reads: CASSYPGQEDVDTQYF. The CDR3 DNA reads TGTGCCAGCAGTTACCCGGGACAGGAAGATGTGGATACGCAGTATTTT.

This clone was recorded only once. This chain connects TRBV25-1 to TRBJ2-5; D is possibly TRBD1 (7 bases). V lost 2 bases and J lost 5, with 21 bases in between. The V gene's germline CDR1 is MGHDK and CDR2 SYGVNS. This CDR3 has 17 residues. This CDR3 reads CASSEIRLAGGRETQYF. CDR3 coding DNA: TGTGCCAGCAGTGAAATTCGGCTGGCAGGGGGGAGGGAGACCCAGTACTTC.

This clone turned up a few times. This rearrangement joins TRBV4-1 to TRBJ2-5, with D possibly TRBD1 on 5 matching bases. Trimming removed 0 bases from V and 1 base from J, with 15 bases in between. This CDR3 is 17 amino acids long. The germline CDR1 and CDR2 sequences are MGHRA and YSYEKL. The CDR3 sequence is CASSQEGHRPTQETQYF. The CDR3 nucleotides are TGCGCCAGCAGCCAAGAAGGTCACAGGCCTACCCAAGAGACCCAGTACTTC.

V is TRBV18 and J is TRBJ1-4; no firm D call. This CDR3 region has 14 residues. The germline CDR1 and CDR2 sequences are KGHSH and LQKENI. Trimming removed 5 bases from V and 7 bases from J, with 14 bases in between. CDR3 loop: CASSADLKGEKLFF. CDR3 in DNA: TGTGCCAGCTCAGCGGACTTGAAAGGTGAAAAACTGTTTTTT.

There are a few counts of this clone. V usage is TRBV9 and J usage is TRBJ1-4; D gene uncertain. Trimming removed 0 bases at V and 8 bases at J, with 14 bases between. The CDR3 covers 15 residues. Germline CDR1 reads SGDLS; CDR2 reads YYNGEE. CDR3 amino acids: CASSVGKEVSEKLFF. The CDR3 DNA reads TGTGCCAGCAGCGTAGGCAAGGAAGTTAGCGAAAAACTGTTTTTT. Using reference TRBV9 and TRBJ1-4 for the parts outside the CDR3, the full variable domain is DSGVTQTPKHLITATGQRVTLRCSPRSGDLSVYWYQQSLDQGLQFLIQYYNGEERAKGNILERFSAQQFPDLHSELNLSSLELGDSALYFCASSVGKEVSEKLFFGSGTQLSVL.

The chain couples TRBV13 to TRBJ2-7; possible D gene TRBD2, 6 bases. The CDR3 has 15 residues. V was cut by 1 base and J by 5 bases, with 15 bases left in between. The germline CDR1 and CDR2 sequences are PRHDT and FYEKMQ (reference sequence). CDR3 bases: TGTGCCAGCAGCTTAGTGCGGGACCCAATGCACGAGCAGTACTTC. Its translation: CASSLVRDPMHEQYF.

The V call is TRBV5-6, the J call TRBJ2-7; perhaps TRBD1 as D (6 bases). CDR3 length: 13 residues. The V and J ends lost 1 base and 6 bases respectively, with 11 bases between them. Germline V lookup: CDR1 SGHDT, CDR2 YYEEEE. The CDR3 coding sequence is TGTGCCAGCAGCTTGCCAGGGGTGCCCGAGCAGTACTTC. This encodes CASSLPGVPEQYF. The full variable domain, with the rest looked up from reference TRBV5-6 and TRBJ2-7, is DAGVTQSPTHLIKTRGQQVTLRCSPKSGHDTVSWYQQALGQGPQFIFQYYEEEERQRGNFPDRFSGHQFPNYSSELNVNALLLGDSALYLCASSLPGVPEQYFGPGTRLTVT.